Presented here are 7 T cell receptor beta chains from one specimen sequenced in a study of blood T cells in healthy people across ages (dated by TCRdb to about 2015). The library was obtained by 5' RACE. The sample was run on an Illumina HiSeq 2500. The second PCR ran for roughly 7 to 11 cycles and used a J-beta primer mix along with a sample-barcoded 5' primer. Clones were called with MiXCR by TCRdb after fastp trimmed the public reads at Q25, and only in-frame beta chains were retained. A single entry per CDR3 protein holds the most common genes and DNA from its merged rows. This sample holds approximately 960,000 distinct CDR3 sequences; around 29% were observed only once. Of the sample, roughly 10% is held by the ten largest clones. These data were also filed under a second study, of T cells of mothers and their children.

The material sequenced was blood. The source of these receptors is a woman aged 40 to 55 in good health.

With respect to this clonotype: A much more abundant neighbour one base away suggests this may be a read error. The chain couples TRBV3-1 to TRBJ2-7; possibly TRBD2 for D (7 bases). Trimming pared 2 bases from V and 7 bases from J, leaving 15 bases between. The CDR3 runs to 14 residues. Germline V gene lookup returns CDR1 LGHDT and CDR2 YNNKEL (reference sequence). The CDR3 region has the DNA TGTGCCAGCAGCCAAACAGGGAGGGGCGGGGAGCAGTACTTC. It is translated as CASSQTGRGGEQYF.

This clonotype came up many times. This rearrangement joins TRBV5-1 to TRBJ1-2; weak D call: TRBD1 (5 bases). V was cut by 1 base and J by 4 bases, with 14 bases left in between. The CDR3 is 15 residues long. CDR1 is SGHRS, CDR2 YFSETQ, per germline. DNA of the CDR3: TGCGCCAGCAGCTTGAGTAAGGGGCACGGCTATGGCTACACCTTC. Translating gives CASSLSKGHGYGYTF.

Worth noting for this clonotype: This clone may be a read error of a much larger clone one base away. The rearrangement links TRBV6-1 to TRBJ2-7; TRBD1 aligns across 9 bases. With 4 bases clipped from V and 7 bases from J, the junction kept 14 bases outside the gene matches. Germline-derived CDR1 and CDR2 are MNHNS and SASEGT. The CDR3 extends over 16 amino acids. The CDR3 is CASSGGTGMSHNEQYF. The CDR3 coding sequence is TGTGCCAGCAGTGGAGGGACAGGGATGTCCCACAATGAGCAGTACTTC.

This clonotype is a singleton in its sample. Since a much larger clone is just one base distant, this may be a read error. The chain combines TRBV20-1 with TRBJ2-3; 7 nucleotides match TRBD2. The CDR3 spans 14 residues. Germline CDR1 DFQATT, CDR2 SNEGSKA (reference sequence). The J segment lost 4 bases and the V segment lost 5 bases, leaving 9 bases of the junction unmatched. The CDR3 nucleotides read TGCAGTGCTTACCCGGGACTAACGGCAGATACGCAGTATTTT. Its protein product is CSAYPGLTADTQYF.

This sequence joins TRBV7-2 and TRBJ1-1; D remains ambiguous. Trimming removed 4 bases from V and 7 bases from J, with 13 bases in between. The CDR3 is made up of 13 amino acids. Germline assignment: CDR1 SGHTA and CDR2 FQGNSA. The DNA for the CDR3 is TGTGCCAGCAGCTCCATGGGTCTTAATGAAGCTTTCTTT. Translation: CASSSMGLNEAFF.

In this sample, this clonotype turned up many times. CDR3 region: CSSLRQTNSQQYF. The CDR3 region has the DNA TGCAGTTCCTTAAGGCAGACCAACTCCCAGCAGTACTTC. The chain joins TRBV20-1 to TRBJ2-7, with D hard to call. Germline V gene sequence: CDR1 DFQATT, CDR2 SNEGSKA (reference sequence). Between the trimmed V and J ends, which lost 8 bases and 8 bases, there was a span of 22 bases. CDR3 size: 13 residues.

CDR3 DNA sequence: TGCAGTGCTAGAGTCGCAGGGCAAATCTCCTACGAGCAGTACTTC. Its protein is CSARVAGQISYEQYF. The J gene is TRBJ2-7, the V gene TRBV20-1, with a weak D call TRBD1 (5 bases). V lost 1 base, J lost 0 bases, and 13 bases lay in between. Germline CDR1 is DFQATT and CDR2 is SNEGSKA (reference sequence). CDR3 length: 15 residues.